This entry lists 32 T cell receptor beta chains sequenced from one sample in a study of CD8 T cells in ankylosing spondylitis (dated by TCRdb to the late 2010s). The library came from 5' RACE. Sequenced on an Illumina HiSeq 2500. TCRdb ran its own pipeline on the public reads, namely fastp trimming at Q25 and MiXCR clone calling, and kept in-frame beta chains. Every distinct CDR3 protein forms one entry, paired with its most common genes and DNA. The sample records approximately 210,000 distinct CDR3 sequences, around 13% of which are singletons. Approximately 15% of the sample lies in the top ten. The specimen sequenced was blood, either unsorted or a sorted T cell fraction (not recorded which). These receptors all come from a male donor with ankylosing spondylitis or in good health (not recorded which).

This clonotype was picked up many times. V is TRBV4-2 and J is TRBJ1-1; no definite D call. CDR1 and CDR2 from the germline V gene are LGHNA and YNFKEQ. CDR3 length: 16 amino acids. V shed 0 bases and J shed 0 bases, with 11 bases lying between them. CDR3 nucleotide sequence: TGTGCCAGCAGCCAAGAAAGGGAGACCATGAACACTGAAGCTTTCTTT. It specifies CASSQERETMNTEAFF.

The V and J genes are TRBV25-1 and TRBJ2-1; D remains unclear. Per germline, CDR1 MGHDK and CDR2 SYGVNS. V was clipped by 2 bases and J by 5 bases, with 10 bases between them. The CDR3 covers 14 residues. Here the CDR3 reads CASSEGKLNNEQFF. In nucleotides, the CDR3 is TGTGCCAGCAGTGAAGGGAAACTGAACAATGAGCAGTTCTTC. The whole variable domain, remainder taken from reference TRBV25-1 and TRBJ2-1, is EADIYQTPRYLVIGTGKKITLECSQTMGHDKMYWYQQDPGMELHLIHYSYGVNSTEKGDLSSESTVSRIRTEHFPLTLESARPSHTSQYLCASSEGKLNNEQFFGPGTRLTVL.

This clonotype has only a few counts. The chain is built from TRBV27 and TRBJ2-1, with a possible D match to TRBD1 (7 bases). CDR3 length: 15 residues. The germline V and J ends were trimmed by 5 bases and 0 bases, with 11 bases remaining between them. The germline CDR1 and CDR2 sequences are MNHEY and SMNVEV (reference sequence). The CDR3 DNA reads TGTGCCAGCAGTGCGGGACAGATCTCCTACAATGAGCAGTTCTTC. Translation: CASSAGQISYNEQFF.

The sample holds many counts of this clonotype. DNA of the CDR3: TGTGCCAGCAGCTTTCTTGGCGGGACAAACACAGATACGCAGTATTTT. As protein: CASSFLGGTNTDTQYF. The chain uses TRBV5-4 and TRBJ2-3; D may match TRBD1 or TRBD2 (6 bases each). The CDR3 runs 16 residues. Germline CDR1 reads SGHNT; CDR2 reads YYREEE (reference sequence). V lost 2 bases and J lost 2, with 15 bases in between.

The chain employs TRBV7-9 and TRBJ2-7, with D hard to call. The CDR3 has 14 amino acids. V was clipped by 2 bases and J by 2 bases, with 10 bases between them. The germline V gene encodes CDR1 SEHNR and CDR2 FQNEAQ (reference sequence). CDR3 bases: TGTGCCAGCAGCTTATCAGTGAAACCCTACGAGCAGTACTTC. This sequence encodes CASSLSVKPYEQYF.

This clonotype appeared a few times. V and J are TRBV6-4 and TRBJ1-5; unclear D gene. The CDR3 runs 16 residues. V was pared by 7 bases and J by 5 bases, with 21 bases between. CDR1 and CDR2 (germline): MRHNA, SNTAGT. The CDR3 is CASTSDPPSLHQPQHF. For the CDR3, the DNA is TGTGCCAGCACCTCGGATCCCCCTAGCCTCCATCAGCCCCAGCATTTT.

The rearrangement links TRBV4-1 to TRBJ2-7; D possibly corresponds to TRBD2 (6 bases). CDR1 MGHRA and CDR2 YSYEKL come from the germline V gene. Trimming took 2 bases from V and 0 from J, leaving 14 bases between them. The CDR3 loop spans 16 amino acids. The CDR3 DNA reads TGCGCCAGCAGCCAACCGCTAGCGACGAGCTCCTACGAGCAGTACTTC. Translation gives CASSQPLATSSYEQYF.

The rearrangement links TRBV12-3 or TRBV12-4 to TRBJ2-5, with TRBD2 matching over 8 bases. The CDR3 runs 14 residues. After removal of 6 bases from V and 3 bases from J, the junction contained 6 bases not matched to a gene. The CDR3 nucleotides read TGTGCCAGCAGCACTAGCGGAGAGGAAGAGACCCAGTACTTC. This translates into CASSTSGEEETQYF.

The chain uses TRBV9 and TRBJ2-7, with a possible D match to TRBD2 (6 bases). CDR3 size: 14 residues. Trimming took 4 bases from V and 3 from J, leaving 14 bases between them. Germline lookup yields CDR1 SGDLS and CDR2 YYNGEE. This CDR3 is CASSPGGFNYEQYF. CDR3 nucleotides: TGTGCCAGCAGCCCCGGGGGATTCAACTACGAGCAGTACTTC.

The rearrangement links TRBV15 to TRBJ2-5; D is possibly TRBD1 (6 bases). V was clipped by 1 base and J by 5 bases, with 14 bases between them. This CDR3 comprises 15 residues. Germline V lookup: CDR1 LNHNV, CDR2 YYDKDF (reference sequence). The CDR3 DNA follows: TGTGCCACCAGCAGAGCCAAACAGGGACGGGAGACCCAGTACTTC. Amino acid sequence: CATSRAKQGRETQYF.

The chain joins TRBV9 to TRBJ2-7, with 8 bases aligning to TRBD1. With 2 bases clipped from V and 3 bases from J, the junction kept 7 bases outside the gene matches. The CDR3 runs 15 residues. Germline V gives CDR1 SGDLS, CDR2 YYNGEE. The CDR3 sequence is CASSVDRGGLYEQYF. The CDR3, as DNA: TGTGCCAGCAGCGTCGACAGGGGCGGCCTCTACGAGCAGTACTTC.

This clonotype turned up a few times. The V call is TRBV4-1, the J call TRBJ2-5, with a possible D match to TRBD2 (6 bases). The CDR3 is made up of 14 amino acids. Germline values: CDR1 MGHRA, CDR2 YSYEKL. Trimming took 5 bases from V and 4 from J, leaving 14 bases between them. CDR3 region: CASSYGTGGETQYF. DNA for the CDR3: TGCGCCAGCAGCTACGGGACCGGGGGAGAGACCCAGTACTTC.

This clonotype was seen a handful of times. The chain carries TRBV15 and TRBJ2-7; the D gene is possibly TRBD1 (6 bases). The germline CDR1 and CDR2 sequences are LNHNV and YYDKDF (reference sequence). V dropped 4 bases and J dropped 0 bases, with 16 bases sitting between them. The CDR3 loop spans 16 amino acids. As DNA, the CDR3 is TGTGCCACCAGCATTGGTTTGGGGACACGCTCCTACGAGCAGTACTTC. Its protein is CATSIGLGTRSYEQYF.

The genes are TRBV7-9 and TRBJ2-5, with D uncertain. CDR3 length equals 13 residues. Germline CDR1 and CDR2: SEHNR and FQNEAQ (reference sequence). The germline V and J ends were trimmed by 1 base and 2 bases, with 5 bases remaining between them. The CDR3 region is CASSLGQQETQYF. The CDR3 DNA reads TGTGCCAGCAGCTTAGGCCAGCAAGAGACCCAGTACTTC.

This clonotype was counted at least ten times. CDR3 loop: CASSFGQGGTGELFF. As DNA, the CDR3 is TGCGCCAGCAGCTTCGGACAGGGTGGTACCGGGGAGCTGTTTTTT. The chain carries TRBV5-1 and TRBJ2-2, with 8 bases that match TRBD1. V gave up 2 bases and J gave up 5 bases; unmatched junction bases: 5. The CDR3 length is 15 residues. The germline gives CDR1 SGHRS, CDR2 YFSETQ. Full variable domain (missing parts from reference TRBV5-1 and TRBJ2-2): KAGVTQTPRYLIKTRGQQVTLSCSPISGHRSVSWYQQTPGQGLQFLFEYFSETQRNKGNFPGRFSGRQFSNSRSEMNVSTLELGDSALYLCASSFGQGGTGELFFGEGSRLTVL.

This clonotype showed up just a few times. The J gene is TRBJ2-7, the V gene TRBV2; D is possibly TRBD2 (5 bases). The CDR3 is made up of 14 amino acids. CDR1 and CDR2 (germline): SNHLY, FYNNEI. The V end was cut by 7 bases, the J end by 3 bases, with 16 bases between. The chain's CDR3 is CASTEGHSGYEQYF. The CDR3 bases are TGTGCCAGCACCGAAGGGCACAGCGGCTACGAGCAGTACTTC.

This chain links TRBV30 with TRBJ2-1, with D possibly matching TRBD2 (5 bases). This CDR3 has 14 residues. CDR1 GTSNPN and CDR2 SVGIG come from the germline V gene (reference sequence). V lost 0 bases and J lost 10, with 16 bases in between. The CDR3 coding sequence is TGTGCCTGGAGTGTAGGCCGGGGATCTGGCGAGCAGTTCTTC. Its translation: CAWSVGRGSGEQFF.

This clonotype has only a few counts. The chain links TRBV11-2 to TRBJ1-1, with 7 bases identical to TRBD1. Germline V gives CDR1 SGHAT, CDR2 FQNNGV. The V segment lost 1 base and the J segment 4 bases; nucleotides outside the gene matches: 3. The CDR3 consists of 14 residues. CDR3 coding DNA: TGTGCCAGCAGCTTAGTCACAGGGGCCACTGAAGCTTTCTTT. This sequence encodes CASSLVTGATEAFF. The variable domain in full, completed from reference TRBV11-2 and TRBJ1-1, reads EAGVAQSPRYKIIEKRQSVAFWCNPISGHATLYWYQQILGQGPKLLIQFQNNGVVDDSQLPKDRFSAERLKGVDSTLKIQPAKLEDSAVYLCASSLVTGATEAFFGQGTRLTVV.

In this sample, this clonotype turned up a few times. The chain is built from TRBV27 and TRBJ2-7; weak D call: TRBD1 (5 bases). CDR1 and CDR2 (germline): MNHEY, SMNVEV (reference sequence). The CDR3 runs to 15 residues. Trimming stripped 6 bases from V and 1 base from J, with 16 bases between. The CDR3 reads CASSPRSGLSYEQYF. CDR3 nucleotide sequence: TGTGCCAGCAGCCCCAGATCAGGGTTATCCTACGAGCAGTACTTC.

Remarks on this clonotype: A much larger clonotype is one base distant, so this may be a read error. The chain couples TRBV20-1 to TRBJ1-6; D uncertain. The CDR3 totals 15 residues. Germline V gives CDR1 DFQATT, CDR2 SNEGSKA (reference sequence). The CDR3 region is CSARDGREESSPFHF. CDR3 coding DNA: TGCAGTGCTAGAGATGGGCGGGAAGAGAGTTCACCCTTCCACTTT.

The V gene is TRBV10-3, the J gene TRBJ2-3; 11 bases align to TRBD2. Germline CDR1 reads ENHRY; CDR2 reads SYGVKD. The V and J ends lost 6 bases and 2 bases, in that order; junction bases with no gene match: 4. CDR3 length equals 15 residues. The CDR3 nucleotides are TGTGCCATCAGAGGGACTAGCGGTTTCACAGATACGCAGTATTTT. Translated, it gives CAIRGTSGFTDTQYF.

The sample holds many counts of this clonotype. V gene TRBV12-3 or TRBV12-4 combines with J gene TRBJ1-5; no definite D call. V dropped 3 bases and J dropped 5 bases, with 8 bases sitting between them. This CDR3 comprises 13 residues. CDR3 bases: TGTGCCAGCAGTTTGGGCCTCCATCAGCCCCAGCATTTT. This sequence encodes CASSLGLHQPQHF.

The chain carries TRBV7-9 and TRBJ2-7; perhaps TRBD2 as D (6 bases). Trimming removed 5 bases at V and 5 bases at J, with 16 bases between. Per the germline V gene, CDR1 is SEHNR and CDR2 is FQNEAQ (reference sequence). This CDR3 has 14 residues. In DNA, the CDR3 is TGTGCCAGCAGCCCTCGCGGGGTGAGCCACGAGCAGTACTTC. Its protein product is CASSPRGVSHEQYF.

The sample holds a few counts of this clonotype. The rearrangement uses TRBV20-1 and TRBJ2-7, with 11 bases that match TRBD2. The CDR3 runs 14 residues. Germline V gives CDR1 DFQATT, CDR2 SNEGSKA (reference sequence). Trimming cost V 5 bases and J 3 bases; bases outside gene matches: 6. The CDR3 DNA is TGCAGTGCTCGGACTAGCGGGTTAGGCTACGAGCAGTACTTC. This translates into CSARTSGLGYEQYF.

The chain couples TRBV5-1 to TRBJ1-1; TRBD1 is a possible D gene (6 bases). The CDR3 covers 13 residues. The V end lost 2 bases, the J end lost 7 bases, and 12 bases lay between the germline ends. CDR1 and CDR2 (germline): SGHRS, YFSETQ. CDR3: CASSLITGNEAFF. CDR3 nucleotides: TGCGCCAGCAGCTTAATAACAGGGAATGAAGCTTTCTTT.

This clonotype was recorded a few times. The chain couples TRBV28 to TRBJ2-1; D uncertain. Germline CDR1 and CDR2: MDHEN and SYDVKM. V was cut by 6 bases and J by 10 bases, with 16 bases left in between. CDR3 length: 13 amino acids. CDR3 residues: CASSYSTRLEQFF. The DNA of the CDR3 is TGTGCCAGCAGCTATAGTACCCGATTAGAGCAGTTCTTC.

This clonotype was counted only a few times. The chain links TRBV20-1 to TRBJ2-7; D might be TRBD2 (6 bases). The germline V and J ends were trimmed by 7 bases and 6 bases, with 13 bases remaining between them. CDR3 length equals 11 residues. Per germline, CDR1 DFQATT and CDR2 SNEGSKA (reference sequence). CDR3 DNA sequence: TGCAGTGGATGGCGGAGGGGCGAGCAGTACTTC. It specifies CSGWRRGEQYF.

The chain combines TRBV7-9 with TRBJ2-3, with TRBD1 matching 9 bases. V dropped 7 bases and J dropped 2; count of bases not matched to a gene: 7. The CDR3 contains 15 residues. Looked up from germline, CDR1 is SEHNR and CDR2 is FQNEAQ (reference sequence). CDR3 residues: CASNTGDRDTDTQYF. Here the CDR3 DNA reads TGTGCCAGCAACACGGGGGACAGGGACACAGATACGCAGTATTTT. Variable domain in full (rest from reference TRBV7-9 and TRBJ2-3): DTGVSQNPRHKITKRGQNVTFRCDPISEHNRLYWYRQTLGQGPEFLTYFQNEAQLEKSRLLSDRFSAERPKGSFSTLEIQRTEQGDSAMYLCASNTGDRDTDTQYFGPGTRLTVL.

The CDR3 DNA sequence: TGCGCCAGCAGCAAGGGAGGTGAGCAGTTCTTC. This encodes CASSKGGEQFF. V and J are TRBV10-1 and TRBJ2-1; D is possibly TRBD2 (6 bases). Looked up from germline, CDR1 is WNHNN and CDR2 is SYGVQD (reference sequence). There are 11 residues in the CDR3. The ends were cut back, 6 bases at V and 9 bases at J, with 9 bases in the middle.

This clonotype showed up just a few times. The chain has TRBV5-1 and TRBJ1-2; a weak D match, TRBD1 (5 bases). CDR1 is SGHRS and CDR2 is YFSETQ in the germline V gene. Between the trimmed V and J ends, which lost 4 bases and 2 bases, there was a span of 9 bases. The CDR3 length is 13 residues. The CDR3 reads CASSRGSNYGYTF. The CDR3 coding sequence is TGCGCCAGCAGCCGGGGCTCAAACTATGGCTACACCTTC.

At least ten counts were recorded for this clonotype. The chain couples TRBV27 to TRBJ2-7; the match to TRBD1 covers 8 bases. The CDR3 is 13 amino acids. Germline loops: CDR1 MNHEY, CDR2 SMNVEV (reference sequence). Unmatched junction bases numbered 2, after V lost 5 bases and J lost 2 bases. Here the CDR3 DNA reads TGTGCCAGCAGTCCGGGACAGGCCTACGAGCAGTACTTC. This translates into CASSPGQAYEQYF.

The gene calls are TRBV5-1 and TRBJ2-7; D perhaps matches TRBD2 (6 bases). In germline, CDR1 is SGHRS, CDR2 YFSETQ. The CDR3 has 14 residues. Trimming took 0 bases from V and 5 from J, leaving 12 bases between them. CDR3 sequence reads: CASSLVEGGNEQYF. The CDR3 nucleotides are TGCGCCAGCAGCTTGGTGGAGGGAGGCAACGAGCAGTACTTC.